Listed below are T cell receptor beta chains from one sample, sequenced in a study of cytomegalovirus exposure and HLA in healthy donors. Assay used: immunoSEQ multiplex PCR; TCRdb lists only in-frame clones, some missing. The listing contains about 210,000 clones. Material for sequencing was PBMCs. These receptors were obtained from a woman younger than 45 in good health and CMV-seropositive. Each CDR3 is given with its conserved first and last residue. D genes are given only for firm matches.

d_call: NA
j_call: TRBJ1-2
v_call: TRBV6-5
cdr3_nt: TGTGCCAGCAGCCTTGGACGGACTGATGGCTACACCTTC
cdr3_aa: CASSLGRTDGYTF

d_call: NA
j_call: TRBJ2-5
v_call: TRBV28
cdr3_nt: TGTGCCGTCACGGGGGAGACCCAGTACTTC
cdr3_aa: CAVTGETQYF

d_call: TRBD2
j_call: TRBJ2-5
v_call: TRBV7-2
cdr3_nt: TGTGCCAGCAGCACCGGGACTAGCCTTCAAGAGACCCAGTACTTC
cdr3_aa: CASSTGTSLQETQYF

d_call: NA
j_call: TRBJ2-7
v_call: TRBV28
cdr3_nt: TGTGCCAGCAACCGTGTCGGACAGTCCTACGAGCAGTACTTC
cdr3_aa: CASNRVGQSYEQYF

d_call: TRBD2
j_call: TRBJ2-1
v_call: TRBV5-1
cdr3_nt: TGCGCCAGCAGCTTACTAGCGGGGTCAGGCAATGAGCAGTTCTTC
cdr3_aa: CASSLLAGSGNEQFF

d_call: NA
j_call: TRBJ1-3
v_call: TRBV6-5
cdr3_nt: TGTGCCAGCAGTTACGGTCCGGGATCTGGAAACACCATATATTTT
cdr3_aa: CASSYGPGSGNTIYF

d_call: NA
j_call: TRBJ2-5
v_call: TRBV4-1
cdr3_nt: TGCGCCAGCAGCCCCCGCGGGGCAGGGAGCGAGACCCAGTACTTC
cdr3_aa: CASSPRGAGSETQYF

d_call: TRBD2
j_call: TRBJ2-7
v_call: TRBV19
cdr3_nt: TGTGCCAGTAGTGCCTCAGCGGGGGGGAGCTCCTACGAGCAGTACTTC
cdr3_aa: CASSASAGGSSYEQYF

d_call: NA
j_call: TRBJ1-6
v_call: TRBV7-9
cdr3_nt: TGTGCCAGCAGCAGAGGGGGGGGGAATTCACCCCTCCACTTT
cdr3_aa: CASSRGGGNSPLHF

d_call: TRBD1
j_call: TRBJ1-2
v_call: TRBV29-1
cdr3_nt: TGCAGCGTTGTTCAGGGGGGAGATGGCTACACCTTC
cdr3_aa: CSVVQGGDGYTF

d_call: NA
j_call: TRBJ2-3
v_call: TRBV27
cdr3_nt: TGTGCCAGCGCTAGCACCACAGATACGCAGTATTTT
cdr3_aa: CASASTTDTQYF

d_call: TRBD2
j_call: TRBJ2-3
v_call: TRBV5-3
cdr3_nt: TGTGCCAGAAGCTTGGACGTAAGTCAAGCGGGGCCCACAGATACGCAGTATTTT
cdr3_aa: CARSLDVSQAGPTDTQYF

d_call: NA
j_call: TRBJ1-2
v_call: TRBV18
cdr3_nt: TGTGCCAGCTCACCAGTCAGGGGTAATCAGGGCTACACCTTC
cdr3_aa: CASSPVRGNQGYTF

d_call: NA
j_call: TRBJ1-2
v_call: TRBV7-9
cdr3_nt: TGTGCCAGCAGCTTACAACCGGGACAAGACTATGGCTACACCTTC
cdr3_aa: CASSLQPGQDYGYTF

d_call: TRBD2
j_call: TRBJ2-1
v_call: TRBV9
cdr3_nt: TGTGCCAGCAGCTTCCGGACTAGCGGGAGGCCCAAATCGGATGAGCAGTTCTTC
cdr3_aa: CASSFRTSGRPKSDEQFF

d_call: TRBD2
j_call: TRBJ2-7
v_call: TRBV7-9
cdr3_nt: TGTGCCAGCAGCTTAGCTCTAGCGGGGGGCTTCTACGAGCAGTACTTC
cdr3_aa: CASSLALAGGFYEQYF

d_call: NA
j_call: TRBJ2-3
v_call: TRBV7-6
cdr3_nt: TGTGCCAGCAGGAGGACAGGCACAGATACGCAGTATTTT
cdr3_aa: CASRRTGTDTQYF

d_call: NA
j_call: TRBJ1-1
v_call: TRBV2
cdr3_nt: TGTGCCAGCACTGACAGTGAGGAAACTGAAGCTTTCTTT
cdr3_aa: CASTDSEETEAFF

d_call: NA
j_call: TRBJ1-1
v_call: TRBV2
cdr3_nt: TGTGCCAGCAGTGGATATAGGGGACAGAACACTGAAGCTTTCTTT
cdr3_aa: CASSGYRGQNTEAFF

d_call: NA
j_call: TRBJ1-1
v_call: TRBV10-2
cdr3_nt: TGCGCCAGCCGAAGCGAGGATATGAACACTGAAGCTTTCTTT
cdr3_aa: CASRSEDMNTEAFF

d_call: NA
j_call: TRBJ1-2
v_call: TRBV4-1
cdr3_nt: TGCGCCAGCAGCCAAGTGGGGGCGGACTATGGCTACACCTTC
cdr3_aa: CASSQVGADYGYTF

d_call: NA
j_call: TRBJ2-3
v_call: TRBV28
cdr3_nt: TGTGCCAGCAGTTTTATGACAGCTACAGATACGCAGTATTTT
cdr3_aa: CASSFMTATDTQYF

d_call: NA
j_call: TRBJ2-2
v_call: TRBV6-5
cdr3_nt: TGTGCCAGCAGTTACGCCAGGCGTAACACCGGGGAGCTGTTTTTT
cdr3_aa: CASSYARRNTGELFF

d_call: TRBD1
j_call: TRBJ2-7
v_call: TRBV6-1
cdr3_nt: TGTGCCAGCACCGGGACAGGGACCTACGGGCAGTACTTC
cdr3_aa: CASTGTGTYGQYF

d_call: NA
j_call: TRBJ1-2
v_call: TRBV4-1
cdr3_nt: TGCGCCAGCAGCCAAGATGCACAGGGTAACTATGGCTACACCTTC
cdr3_aa: CASSQDAQGNYGYTF

d_call: NA
j_call: TRBJ2-7
v_call: TRBV5-1
cdr3_nt: TGCGCCAGCAGCAGAACAGGGGGGGGCTACGAGCAGTACTTC
cdr3_aa: CASSRTGGGYEQYF

d_call: TRBD2
j_call: TRBJ2-1
v_call: TRBV11-2
cdr3_nt: TGTGCCAGCAGCCCACATGGACTAGCGGGAAACAATGAGCAGTTCTTC
cdr3_aa: CASSPHGLAGNNEQFF

d_call: TRBD1
j_call: TRBJ2-1
v_call: TRBV10-3
cdr3_nt: TGTGCCATCAGTTCTCAAGACAGGGGGATTAACTACAATGAGCAGTTCTTC
cdr3_aa: CAISSQDRGINYNEQFF

d_call: TRBD2
j_call: TRBJ2-7
v_call: TRBV4-3
cdr3_nt: TGCGCCAGCAGCCAAGAGGTGGGGAGAGAGCGGGGCTACGAGCAGTGCTTC
cdr3_aa: CASSQEVGRERGYEQCF

d_call: NA
j_call: TRBJ2-5
v_call: TRBV11-2
cdr3_nt: TGTGCCAGCAGATCAATGCGGGGACCTGTACAGACCCAGTACTTC
cdr3_aa: CASRSMRGPVQTQYF

d_call: NA
j_call: TRBJ1-5
v_call: TRBV7-2
cdr3_nt: TGTGCCAGCAGCTCAGGACGGGAAGGTCAGCCCCAGCATTTT
cdr3_aa: CASSSGREGQPQHF

d_call: TRBD2
j_call: TRBJ2-1
v_call: TRBV4-3
cdr3_nt: TGCGCCAGCAGCCAAGATTGGGCGGGAGGGACCTACAATGAGCAGTTCTTC
cdr3_aa: CASSQDWAGGTYNEQFF

d_call: TRBD2
j_call: TRBJ2-7
v_call: TRBV9
cdr3_nt: TGTGCCAGCAGTGGGGGAGGGCTGGAGCAGTACTTC
cdr3_aa: CASSGGGLEQYF

d_call: NA
j_call: TRBJ1-1
v_call: TRBV11-2
cdr3_nt: TGTGCCAGCAGCTTTTCGGAGGGGTATACTGAAGCTTTCTTT
cdr3_aa: CASSFSEGYTEAFF

d_call: TRBD1
j_call: TRBJ2-2
v_call: TRBV23-1
cdr3_nt: TGCGCCAGCAGTAGACAGGGGGCCCGGAACACCGGGGAGCTGTTTTTT
cdr3_aa: CASSRQGARNTGELFF

d_call: TRBD2
j_call: TRBJ2-1
v_call: TRBV6-1
cdr3_nt: TGTGCCAGCAGTATAGCGGGAGTGTCCTACAATGAGCAGTTCTTC
cdr3_aa: CASSIAGVSYNEQFF

d_call: NA
j_call: TRBJ1-3
v_call: TRBV19
cdr3_nt: TGTGCCAGTAGTATACTGGGCCCGAGAAACACCATATATTTT
cdr3_aa: CASSILGPRNTIYF

d_call: TRBD1
j_call: TRBJ1-1
v_call: TRBV4-1
cdr3_nt: TGCGCCAGCAGCCAAGGAGACAGGGGGTGGACTGAAGCTTTCTTT
cdr3_aa: CASSQGDRGWTEAFF

d_call: NA
j_call: TRBJ2-1
v_call: TRBV7-2
cdr3_nt: TGTGCCAGCAGCCAGGACTCAACCTACAATGAGCAGTTCTTC
cdr3_aa: CASSQDSTYNEQFF